This T cell receptor (beta chain) was sequenced during a study of shared clonotypes between healthy human individuals. The study drew all its donors from Caucasian adults living in Nashville, Tennessee. Regarding this clone: Its target is unknown.

Authors' data handling: Junction-only immunoSEQ sequences carried no quality scores, so filtering differed. Measured with immunoSEQ multiplex PCR; TCRdb has only the in-frame clones, and not every one. D and trimming come from the DNA, and the V and J calls and clone size come from that table. This sample has a few million clones, with more than 90% found just once. General observations from the study: The study found roughly 5% of naive CD4 clonotypes shared across a few donors. Despite large depth, sorted-subset datasets appeared incompletely sequenced.

The CDR3 covers 15 residues. Trimming removed 2 bases at V and 0 bases at J, with 11 bases between. Germline loops: CDR1 WSHSY, CDR2 SAAADI. Input material: naive CD4+ T cells sorted from blood. Noted subset: CD45RA+ positively selected. The V call is TRBV10-2, the J call TRBJ2-7; D possibly uses TRBD1 or TRBD2 (6 bases each). This clonotype originated in a man between 18 and 35 years old in good health. The CDR3 DNA follows: TGCGCCAGCAGTGAGATACAGGGACTCTCCTACGAGCAGTACTTC. Its translation is CASSEIQGLSYEQYF.